Listed here are 9 T cell receptor beta chains from one sample, sequenced in a study of tumor-infiltrating lymphocytes in primary liver carcinoma. Total RNA (approximately 450 ng) served as template for TCR beta cDNA synthesis primed by a constant-region primer. Each TCR beta library was derived from three nested multiplex PCR rounds that employed slightly modified ARM-PCR. Each of the first two PCR rounds ran roughly 9 cycles with TRBV1-TRBV30 forward and C-beta reverse primers. TCRdb itself ran the multiplex PCR reads through MiXCR, one entry per CDR3 protein. The sample records 40,000 to 60,000 distinct CDR3 sequences, about 80% being singletons. Taking about 17-32 mg of unsorted bulk tissue, the authors co-extracted RNA and DNA. Sequenced input: liver tumor tissue from sampling region 3. Subset indicated: tumor region T3, left-lateral pole. The receptors shown here come from a man aged 40-50 years with primary liver carcinoma and hepatitis B virus infection.

This clonotype has only a few counts. This chain uses TRBV2 with TRBJ2-3, with D perhaps matching TRBD1 (6 bases). V was pared by 5 bases and J by 0 bases, with 12 bases between. Germline loops: CDR1 SNHLY, CDR2 FYNNEI. The CDR3 totals 15 residues. The CDR3 reads CASSQGFLSTDTQYF. The CDR3, as DNA: TGTGCCAGCAGTCAGGGGTTCCTCAGCACAGATACGCAGTATTTT.

This clonotype was recorded only once. The chain has TRBV6-1 and TRBJ1-5; D not resolved. The CDR3 consists of 13 residues. V was trimmed by 6 bases and J by 13 bases, leaving 19 bases between them. The germline CDR1 and CDR2 sequences are MNHNS and SASEGT. The CDR3 bases are TGTGCCAGCAGCAGGTGGGGAGGTCAGCTTCAGCATTTT. It codes for CASSRWGGQLQHF.

The chain employs TRBV12-5 and TRBJ2-1; D may be TRBD1 (5 bases). Germline V gene lookup returns CDR1 LGHNT and CDR2 FRNRAP. This CDR3 comprises 16 residues. The V gene lost 7 bases and the J gene lost 4 bases, with 20 bases spanning the gap. The CDR3, as DNA: TGTGCTAGTGTTCCCAGTCAGGGTGGAACTTACAATGAGCAGTTCTTC. Encoded protein: CASVPSQGGTYNEQFF.

In the case of this clonotype: A much bigger clone sits one base away, suggesting this may be a read error. The conserved final phenylalanine or tryptophan is absent from the CDR3, which likely points to a read error. This rearrangement joins TRBV6-1 to TRBJ1-1, with D tentatively TRBD1 (5 bases). V gave up 2 bases and J gave up 10 bases, with 20 bases separating them. The CDR3 extends over 15 amino acids. From germline, CDR1 is MNHNS and CDR2 SASEGT. CDR3 in amino acids: CASSEYRNSVNSAFY. DNA of the CDR3: TGTGCCAGCAGTGAATACAGGAACTCTGTCAACTCAGCTTTCTAT.

V and J are TRBV12-3 or TRBV12-4 and TRBJ2-5, with D possibly matching TRBD2 (6 bases). This CDR3 contains 17 residues. Deletions cut 6 bases from V and 5 bases from J, with 25 bases between. In DNA, the CDR3 is TGTGCCAGCAGCTTTCGACTAGAGGGAGTATCGGGGGAGACCCAGTACTTC. Translation: CASSFRLEGVSGETQYF.

This clonotype came up once. The chain couples TRBV18 to TRBJ2-7; D may correspond to TRBD1 or TRBD2 (6 bases each). V lost 5 bases and J 4 bases, leaving 15 bases between the germline ends. There are 14 residues in the CDR3. Germline-derived CDR1 and CDR2 are KGHSH and LQKENI. The CDR3 protein is CASSSSGAQYEQYF. The CDR3 nucleotides read TGTGCCAGCTCATCCTCGGGGGCCCAGTACGAGCAGTACTTC.

This clonotype was seen ten or more times. This chain links TRBV28 with TRBJ2-2; D call uncertain. Trimming pared 5 bases from V and 5 bases from J, leaving 9 bases between. The germline CDR1 and CDR2 sequences are MDHEN and SYDVKM. This CDR3 has 13 amino acids. CDR3 coding DNA: TGTGCCAGCAGTCCGGACCCGACCGGGGAGCTGTTTTTT. Translating it yields CASSPDPTGELFF. The full variable domain, in which reference TRBV28 and TRBJ2-2 provide the parts outside the CDR3, is DVKVTQSSRYLVKRTGEKVFLECVQDMDHENMFWYRQDPGLGLRLIYFSYDVKMKEKGDIPEGYSVSREKKERFSLILESASTNQTSMYLCASSPDPTGELFFGEGSRLTVL.

This sequence joins TRBV6-5 and TRBJ2-7, with a weak D call TRBD2 (6 bases). CDR3 length: 17 amino acids. In germline, CDR1 is MNHEY, CDR2 SVGAGI. Trimming shortened V by 4 bases and J by 4 bases, and 23 bases separated the two germline ends. The CDR3 loop is CASSSLKPRTKGYEQYF. The CDR3 DNA is TGTGCCAGCAGTTCCCTGAAGCCGCGGACTAAGGGATACGAGCAGTACTTC.

Note on this clonotype: With a much larger clone just one base away, this may be a read error. The CDR3 region is CASGAGPDSGANVPTF. The CDR3, as DNA: TGTGCCAGCGGGGCAGGTCCTGACTCTGGGGCCAACGTCCCGACTTTC. The V and J genes are TRBV6-5 and TRBJ2-6, with D possibly TRBD1 on 5 matching bases. The length of the CDR3 is 16 residues. Germline CDR1 reads MNHEY; CDR2 reads SVGAGI.